The entry that follows covers one TCR beta chain sequence. Its cognate antigen has yet to be identified. No base quality information exists; no much larger clone differs at one position. The library was obtained by the immunoSEQ multiplex PCR assay. The multiplex PCR relied on a mix of 60 forward primers for TCR Vbeta segments and 13 reverse primers for TCR Jbeta segments. Amplification of the CDR3 region of rearranged TCR beta genes was performed with a multiplex PCR assay on genomic DNA. On the Illumina HiSeq System, the amplified TCR beta libraries were sequenced as 87-base-pair reads. In the paper's pipeline: A later analysis counted about 80 million unique TCR beta chains across the 700 or so repertoires, and some 11 million of these chains were shared by at least two donors. Raw reads were error-corrected and collapsed into unique sequences with a nearest-neighbor algorithm that merged closely related sequences to remove PCR and sequencing errors. Alignment of CDR3 sequences to IMGT reference sequences was used to assign V, D and J gene segments. For a sequence to be retained, a match of at least six nucleotides to both a V gene segment and a J gene segment was required. A rearrangement counted as productive if the CDR3 had no stop codons and remained in frame with V and J, and every other rearrangement counted as non-productive. Following IMGT convention, CDR3 was defined as the stretch from the second conserved V-encoded cysteine to the conserved J-encoded phenylalanine. The earlier analysis of some 550 of the donors excluded any sequence lacking an unambiguous match to a single V gene segment. An earlier analysis of around 600 of the donors classified V segments as functional when productive rearrangements were above 56.7% and as segregating when the standard deviation between donors was above 5%. A statistical classification framework was developed to diagnose cytomegalovirus status using the catalog of TCR beta chain sequences. In a later analysis, V and J genes were assigned by comparing TCR nucleotide sequences against IMGT/GENE-DB human TR gene sequences. The TCRdist pipeline was used in a later analysis to assign CDR3 sequences and most-parsimonious VDJ recombination scenarios. In a later analysis, every TCR beta chain was defined by the combination of its CDR3 amino acid sequence and its V-gene family, and reads without a unique V-gene family were dropped. In a later analysis, a few hundred highly shared, low-generation-probability nucleotide sequences were removed to address suspected cross-contamination and a sequencing artifact. For each public chain, a later analysis derived a clonal expansion index from normalized ranks of inferred template counts within each repertoire. In a later analysis, generation probabilities were computed using a VDJ recombination model fitted to out-of-frame rearrangements, and the results were checked against IGoR. In a later analysis, TCR-TCR, TCR-HLA and TCR-CMV co-occurrence was scored with hypergeometric tests, and a repertoire-size bias correction was applied to TCR pairs. In a later analysis, false discovery rates were estimated by permuting HLA or CMV assignments 20 times. A later analysis grouped co-occurring TCRs with DBSCAN, adding TCRdist sequence similarity when clustering within HLA-allele-positive subsets. Co-occurrence clustering excluded repertoires with fewer than 30,000 or more than 120,000 public chains, plus five with anomalous nucleotide sharing. TCRdb carries this immuneACCESS record with in-frame sequences only. Its versions omit some clonotypes, under half of them owing to an unresolved V gene in the studies checked, with the rest unexplained. That table gives V, J and clone size, and the DNA gave D and trimming. This sample lists some 130,000 clones; around 63% were detected once. The top ten constitute 1.5% to 2% of the sample.

The data derive from a study of cytomegalovirus exposure and HLA in healthy donors (dated by TCRdb to about 2017). In the study overall: An earlier analysis of 587 of the donors reported about 260 Gb of sequence data and 117 million unique TCR beta sequences obtained from around 170 million T cells. To decide whether each TCR beta V gene segment behaved as functional or pseudogenic, an earlier analysis of some 600 of the donors relied on high-throughput TCR beta sequencing. In addition to the first cohort of approximately 650 subjects, a separate validation cohort of 120 different subjects was used. Donor age, sex, ethnicity and CMV serostatus were collected together with the repertoire data. Among 300 to 450 genotyped donors of the cohort, an average of around 240,000 unique TCR beta nucleotide sequences were sequenced per donor, about a sixth of them non-productive. Around 320 gigabases of sequencing data and 70 million to 85 million unique TCR sequences were included in an early release covering several hundred HLA-typed donors. The study aimed to test whether cataloging public T cell receptors could reveal signatures of past pathogen exposure. Of the 398 genotyped donors, around 81% fell in the genetic ancestry cluster associated with self-reported Caucasian donors. The study used immunosequencing to profile the T cell repertoires of approximately 690 subjects and linked those repertoires to cytomegalovirus serostatus. Five DR-DQ haplotypes were treated as single units for association and clustering because of strong linkage in the cohort. Class I and class II HLA loci were covered by the typing at four-digit resolution. Typing coverage differed by locus: A, B, C, DRB1 and DQB1 were typed in about 620-640 donors, DQA1 in approximately 520, DPA1 in 600 to 610, and DPB1 in approximately 450. A later analysis re-examined previously published TCR beta repertoires from several hundred donors and added high-resolution HLA genotyping to investigate patterns of TCR occurrence. The later analysis used no new phenotypic data to find candidate immune exposures, relying instead on TCR beta sequences and their occurrence across donors. A later genetic analysis took genome-wide SNP genotypes for about 65% of the 666 donors and used that subset as a discovery cohort. High-throughput TCR immunosequencing, statistical association of individual TCRs with disease status, and machine learning were combined to predict cytomegalovirus infection status. All discovery cohort repertoires had been generated on a single sequencing platform.

In total, over 600 healthy bone marrow donors made up the cohort. Cohort members were all nominally healthy when sampled, although unrecorded immune exposures were likely present. Of the 670 or so cohort members, about 290 had a positive CMV serostatus and approximately 400 had a negative one, while no CMV serostatus was recorded for the donor. Each donor provided a peripheral blood sample, and peripheral blood mononuclear cells were used for TCR beta sequencing. Genomic DNA extraction from the blood cell samples was performed with the Qiagen DNeasy Blood Extraction Kit. Summary of the overall study and its limitations: An association between a missense DCLRE1C variant and V-gene and J-gene trimming of TCR beta chains was found in a later genetic analysis and replicated in an independent cohort. At a false discovery rate of 0.05, a later analysis linked 16,000 or so TCR beta sequences to specific HLA alleles. According to the authors, the approach could potentially be generalized to other disease states and immunological phenotypes. A group of highly shared sequence variants was considered likely to be a technical artifact of the sequencing pipeline. In vitro tests confirmed that a few of the cytomegalovirus-associated TCR beta chains recognize cytomegalovirus antigens. This cohort had only TCR beta chains sequenced, and the lack of alpha or paired-chain data limited which features could be detected. According to a later genetic analysis, donors in an Asian-associated ancestry cluster had fewer N-insertions in productive TCRs than the roughly 660-donor mean. When HLA alleles, especially DR and DQ, strongly co-occurred, attributing TCR associations to individual alleles was difficult. Broadly in line with IMGT annotations, most TCR beta V segments showed up in productive rearrangements about 87% or about 30% of the time in an earlier analysis of a few hundred of the donors. In a later analysis, HLA-associated TCR beta chains showed more clonal expansion and lower generation probabilities than non-associated chains that were equally common. While some public TCRs were present in many individuals, most TCR sequences turned up only very rarely across donors. In a later analysis, TCR association rates were found to vary across HLA loci, with the most associated TCRs seen for DRB1 alleles and the fewest for HLA-C alleles. The presence/absence analyses assumed that sequencing depth was roughly uniform across donors, and that assumption may not be true. The earlier analysis of nearly 600 of the donors excluded approximately 15 rarely observed V segments, including chromosome 9 orphons, because counts were too low. In a later analysis, most CMV-associated TCR beta chains were found to appear HLA-restricted, with HLA associations seemingly driven largely by CMV exposure. A further reported finding was that TCR beta sequences accurately predicted the HLA-A and HLA-B alleles for most subjects in the first cohort. The study listed 150 to 200 TCR beta chains as associated with cytomegalovirus. Because HLA typing was missing for some donors at each locus, association tests included only the typed subset. For the cohort, immune exposure information was limited to CMV serostatus. Linkage disequilibrium might explain the correlated functional status among segregating V segments, but an unknown experimental factor could not be ruled out. The classifier was reported to diagnose cytomegalovirus status with high specificity and sensitivity in both the original and validation cohorts. Several of the top co-occurrence clusters appeared to be linked to parvovirus B19, influenza, CMV and Epstein-Barr virus, according to a later analysis.

The TCR originated in a human donor in good health. The specimen was PBMCs.

The DNA reads TGTGCCAGCAGGGGCCGGGACAGATCCGGCGAGCAGTACTTC. This yields the protein CASRGRDRSGEQYF. The chain joins TRBV6-1 to TRBJ2-7, and 7 junctional nucleotides match TRBD1. The germline V gene provides CDR1 MNHNS and CDR2 SASEGT. At the junction V is shortened by 6 bases and J by 6 bases; bases outside the gene matches: 11. The CDR3 measures 14 amino acids from cysteine to phenylalanine. The kept DNA is CDR3 alone, 42 bases in frame from the first base.